This T cell receptor (beta chain) originates from a study of CD8 T cells in Susac syndrome. TCR beta was sequenced from blood CD8+ and CD4+ T cells. Reverse transcription of about 0.45 to 1 ug RNA used random hexamers. MiXCR, applied by TCRdb to the immunoSEQ multiplex PCR reads, yields one record per CDR3 protein. The sample shows roughly 120,000 distinct CDR3 sequences, about 94% of them seen only once. Between the trimmed V and J ends, which lost 3 bases and 5 bases, there was a span of 11 bases. The CDR3 spans 13 residues. Per the germline V gene, CDR1 is KGHSH and CDR2 is LQKENI. The receptor's source is a human donor with multiple sclerosis. Sequencing was done on a sample of CD4+ T cells from PBMCs. The chain has TRBV18 and TRBJ2-7; D call uncertain. CDR3 coding DNA: TGTGCCAGCTCACCGGATTTCCTCCACGAGCAGTACTTC. Protein: CASSPDFLHEQYF. Complete variable domain (other parts from reference TRBV18 and TRBJ2-7): NAGVMQNPRHLVRRRGQEARLRCSPMKGHSHVYWYRQLPEEGLKFMVYLQKENIIDESGMPKERFSAEFPKEGPSILRIQQVVRGDSAAYFCASSPDFLHEQYFGPGTRLTVT.